Each of the 20 T cell receptor beta chains below was sequenced from the same sample in a study of T-cell memory formation after mild COVID-19. TCRdb analysed the 5' RACE reads with MiXCR anew, one entry per CDR3 protein. The table has approximately 150,000 distinct CDR3 sequences, around 15% seen once. The sequencing sample was made of PBMCs or a T cell subset sorted from them (not recorded which). These receptors came from an adult woman who had mild COVID-19 (a few samples of this study predate the infection). Cell type and time point are not known.

The V call is TRBV20-1, the J call TRBJ1-2; no firm D call. The CDR3 has 13 residues. Trimming removed 7 bases from V and 3 bases from J, with 15 bases in between. The germline V gene encodes CDR1 DFQATT and CDR2 SNEGSKA (reference sequence). The CDR3 is CSVKGGAYYGYTF. The CDR3 DNA follows: TGCAGTGTGAAGGGTGGAGCCTACTATGGCTACACCTTC.

This clonotype was seen only a few times. The rearrangement uses TRBV4-1 and TRBJ1-1; a possible D gene is TRBD1 (5 bases). V was trimmed by 3 bases and J by 1 base, leaving 15 bases between them. Germline assignment: CDR1 MGHRA and CDR2 YSYEKL. This CDR3 region has 16 residues. The CDR3 region is CASSQGITTANTEAFF. CDR3 nucleotides: TGCGCCAGCAGCCAGGGGATCACGACAGCGAACACTGAAGCTTTCTTT.

This clonotype was detected a few times. The CDR3 region has the DNA TGTGCCAGCAGCTGGGGCCGCGGGAACACTGAAGCTTTCTTT. Protein: CASSWGRGNTEAFF. The rearrangement joins TRBV5-6 to TRBJ1-1; D is possibly TRBD1 (5 bases). The CDR3 extends over 14 amino acids. CDR1 is SGHDT, CDR2 YYEEEE, per germline. V shed 3 bases and J shed 1 base, with 10 bases lying between them. Complete variable domain (other parts from reference TRBV5-6 and TRBJ1-1): DAGVTQSPTHLIKTRGQQVTLRCSPKSGHDTVSWYQQALGQGPQFIFQYYEEEERQRGNFPDRFSGHQFPNYSSELNVNALLLGDSALYLCASSWGRGNTEAFFGQGTRLTVV.

The chain couples TRBV19 to TRBJ2-5; TRBD2 matches 9 bases. V trimming: 6 bases; J trimming: 9 bases; junction bases outside the gene matches: 11. This CDR3 contains 14 residues. Germline lookup yields CDR1 LNHDA and CDR2 SQIVND (reference sequence). The CDR3 reads CASSAGGTLGAQYF. In nucleotides, the CDR3 is TGTGCCAGTAGCGCGGGGGGGACGCTTGGGGCCCAGTACTTC. The full variable domain, its missing parts supplied by reference TRBV19 and TRBJ2-5, is DGGITQSPKYLFRKEGQNVTLSCEQNLNHDAMYWYRQDPGQGLRLIYYSQIVNDFQKGDIAEGYSVSREKKESFPLTVTSAQKNPTAFYLCASSAGGTLGAQYFGPGTRLLVL.

This chain links TRBV13 with TRBJ2-7; 7 bases are shared with TRBD1. V gave up 6 bases and J gave up 1 base; unmatched junction bases: 6. The CDR3 runs to 14 residues. The V gene's germline CDR1 is PRHDT and CDR2 FYEKMQ (reference sequence). CDR3: CASRKTGVSYEQYF. The CDR3 nucleotides read TGTGCCAGCAGGAAAACAGGGGTTTCCTACGAGCAGTACTTC.

This clonotype was observed a few times. The rearrangement uses TRBV5-1 and TRBJ2-3; D is uncertain. The CDR3 covers 11 residues. The germline gives CDR1 SGHRS, CDR2 YFSETQ. Trimming removed 5 bases from V and 2 bases from J, with 3 bases in between. The CDR3 DNA is TGCGCCAGCAGTGACACAGATACGCAGTATTTT. This translates into CASSDTDTQYF.

This clonotype occurred once. The chain joins TRBV7-2 to TRBJ1-2; D ambiguous. Trimming pared 5 bases from V and 6 bases from J, leaving 16 bases between. The CDR3 consists of 14 residues. CDR1 is SGHTA, CDR2 FQGNSA, per germline. The CDR3 loop is CASSLSPPRNGYTF. The CDR3, as DNA: TGTGCCAGCAGCCTGAGCCCCCCCAGGAATGGCTACACCTTC. Full variable domain (remainder filled in from reference TRBV7-2 and TRBJ1-2): GAGVSQSPSNKVTEKGKDVELRCDPISGHTALYWYRQSLGQGLEFLIYFQGNSAPDKSGLPSDRFSAERTGGSVSTLTIQRTQQEDSAVYLCASSLSPPRNGYTFGSGTRLTVV.

The V and J genes are TRBV7-9 and TRBJ2-1, with 9 bases aligning to TRBD2. Germline loops: CDR1 SEHNR, CDR2 FQNEAQ (reference sequence). The CDR3 is 15 amino acids. V lost 2 bases, J lost 6 bases, and 5 bases stayed unmatched. The CDR3 region has the DNA TGTGCCAGCAGCTTATTGCGGGAGGGCCTCAATGAGCAGTTCTTC. Translated: CASSLLREGLNEQFF.

This clonotype was detected ten times or more. The chain couples TRBV9 to TRBJ2-7, with 12 bases matching TRBD2. Germline V gene sequence: CDR1 SGDLS, CDR2 YYNGEE. Trimming took 4 bases from V and 3 from J; bases not matched to a gene: 5. This CDR3 contains 15 residues. The CDR3 DNA is TGTGCCAGCAGCCCAGGGACTAGCGGGTTCTACGAGCAGTACTTC. Its protein is CASSPGTSGFYEQYF.

This clonotype was counted between two and nine times. The chain has TRBV24-1 and TRBJ1-2; a weak D match, TRBD1 (5 bases). Per germline, CDR1 KGHDR and CDR2 SFDVKD. The length of the CDR3 is 12 residues. With 2 bases removed from V and 5 bases from J, the gap between germline ends came to 5 bases. The CDR3 spells CATSDSGYGYTF. The CDR3 DNA is TGTGCCACCAGTGATTCAGGGTATGGCTACACCTTC.

The chain has TRBV28 and TRBJ2-7; 8 positions match TRBD2. V gave up 6 bases and J gave up 4 bases; unmatched junction bases: 8. The germline CDR1 and CDR2 sequences are MDHEN and SYDVKM. This CDR3 comprises 14 residues. The CDR3 DNA is TGTGCCAGCAGGGTGCGGGGGGCGAAGTACGAGCAGTACTTC. It specifies CASRVRGAKYEQYF.

This clonotype has a handful of counts. The chain links TRBV6-5 to TRBJ2-2; 8 bases align to TRBD1. V shed 5 bases, J shed 2 bases, and the junction held 4 bases outside the gene matches. This CDR3 is 15 amino acids long. In germline, CDR1 is MNHEY, CDR2 SVGAGI. Here the CDR3 DNA reads TGTGCCAGCAGTAGACAGGGGATTAACACCGGGGAGCTGTTTTTT. It codes for CASSRQGINTGELFF.

The chain is built from TRBV4-2 and TRBJ1-1; TRBD1 aligns across 10 bases. CDR3 length equals 15 residues. V gave up 3 bases and J gave up 4 bases; unmatched junction bases: 5. Germline V gene sequence: CDR1 LGHNA, CDR2 YNFKEQ. The CDR3 DNA sequence: TGTGCCAGCAGCCACGACAGGGGGCGAAGCACTGAAGCTTTCTTT. Translated: CASSHDRGRSTEAFF.

The CDR3 region is CASSKSGGHSSYGYTF. The CDR3 DNA sequence: TGTGCCAGCAGCAAATCAGGGGGGCACAGTTCCTATGGCTACACCTTC. The gene calls are TRBV21-1 and TRBJ1-2; TRBD1, the table's D call, was not compared with the DNA. TRBV21-1 is shown as a pseudogene. The CDR3 covers 16 residues.

This clonotype has a handful of counts. The chain combines TRBV20-1 with TRBJ2-1, with D tentatively TRBD1 or TRBD2 (6 bases each). V was trimmed by 0 bases and J by 7 bases, leaving 13 bases between them. The CDR3 is made up of 14 amino acids. Germline CDR1 and CDR2: DFQATT and SNEGSKA (reference sequence). The CDR3 is CSARDPRRGNEQFF. The CDR3 nucleotides are TGCAGTGCTAGAGATCCTCGGAGGGGGAATGAGCAGTTCTTC.

The chain joins TRBV24-1 to TRBJ2-5; a possible D gene is TRBD1 (6 bases). V gave up 3 bases and J gave up 4 bases, with 8 bases separating them. Germline assignment: CDR1 KGHDR and CDR2 SFDVKD. This CDR3 region has 13 residues. CDR3 loop: CATSDPRGETQYF. In DNA form, the CDR3 reads TGTGCCACCAGTGATCCCAGGGGAGAGACCCAGTACTTC.

The chain joins TRBV7-6 to TRBJ2-2; 8 bases match TRBD2. J lost 4 bases, V lost 5 bases, and 12 bases had no gene match. Germline CDR1 reads SGHVS; CDR2 reads FNYEAQ. CDR3 length equals 17 residues. The CDR3 coding sequence is TGTGCCAGCAGCCCCGCCGGGGGGGGGCGCGGCACCGGGGAGCTGTTTTTT. Its translation: CASSPAGGGRGTGELFF.

The chain has TRBV18 and TRBJ1-5; weak D call: TRBD1 (5 bases). The V gene lost 5 bases and the J gene lost 1 base, with 12 bases spanning the gap. CDR1 is KGHSH, CDR2 LQKENI, per germline. CDR3 length: 15 amino acids. DNA for the CDR3: TGTGCCAGCTCAGACTATCAGGGAAGCAATCAGCCCCAGCATTTT. This codes for CASSDYQGSNQPQHF. Complete variable domain (other parts from reference TRBV18 and TRBJ1-5): NAGVMQNPRHLVRRRGQEARLRCSPMKGHSHVYWYRQLPEEGLKFMVYLQKENIIDESGMPKERFSAEFPKEGPSILRIQQVVRGDSAAYFCASSDYQGSNQPQHFGDGTRLSIL.

The V call is TRBV4-1, the J call TRBJ1-2; 7 nucleotides align to TRBD1. The CDR3 is 15 amino acids. Germline assignment: CDR1 MGHRA and CDR2 YSYEKL. Losses at the gene ends were 3 bases for V and 5 bases for J; bases not matched to a gene: 9. CDR3 loop: CASSQYRDSSYGYTF. For the CDR3, the DNA is TGCGCCAGCAGCCAGTACCGGGACAGCTCTTATGGCTACACCTTC.

This clonotype was detected only a few times. The chain combines TRBV14 with TRBJ2-1, with D possibly being TRBD1 (5 bases). The CDR3 contains 13 residues. V was pared by 4 bases and J by 8 bases, with 12 bases between. Germline CDR1 SGHDN, CDR2 FVKESK. Here the CDR3 DNA reads TGTGCCAGCAGCCGGGTTAGGGGTGATGAGCAGTTCTTC. Protein product: CASSRVRGDEQFF.